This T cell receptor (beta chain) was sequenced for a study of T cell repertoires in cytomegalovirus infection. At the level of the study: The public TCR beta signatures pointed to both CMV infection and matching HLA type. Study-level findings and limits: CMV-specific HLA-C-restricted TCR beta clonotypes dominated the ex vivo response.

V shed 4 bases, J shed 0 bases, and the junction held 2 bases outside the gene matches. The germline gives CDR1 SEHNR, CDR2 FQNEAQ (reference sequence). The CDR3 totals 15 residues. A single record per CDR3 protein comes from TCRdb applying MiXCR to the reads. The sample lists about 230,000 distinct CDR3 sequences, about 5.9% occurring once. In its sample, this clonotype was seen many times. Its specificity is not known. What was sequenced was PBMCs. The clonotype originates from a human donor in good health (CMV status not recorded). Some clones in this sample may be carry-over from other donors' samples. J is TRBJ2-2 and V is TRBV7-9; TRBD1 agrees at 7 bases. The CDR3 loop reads CASSWTGPNTGELFF. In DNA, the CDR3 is TGTGCCAGCAGCTGGACAGGACCGAACACCGGGGAGCTGTTTTTT.